Here is one T cell receptor beta chain with its context. The source of the sample is a study of blood T cell repertoires in COVID-19. Study-wide background: Sites across the United States, Italy and Spain contributed samples from acute and convalescent COVID-19. Sample material is recorded as cDNA or gDNA derived from T cells, B-cell-depleted T cells, or PBMCs.

V lost 6 bases, J lost 4 bases, and 9 bases stayed unmatched. The CDR3 runs 14 residues. Per germline, CDR1 SGHRS and CDR2 YFSETQ. In the original workflow: Amplified reference gene primers provided the basis for estimating nucleated cell counts. Assay: immunoSEQ multiplex PCR; the TCRdb copy retains only in-frame clones and omits some. That table is the source of V, J and clone size, and D and trimming were worked out from the DNA. Counted here are over 100,000 clones, around 86% occurring once; the ten biggest clones make up 4% to 5.5%. The receptor comes from a man aged 35-49 years with acute or convalescent COVID-19. The sequencing sample was made of peripheral blood. This chain links TRBV5-1 with TRBJ2-5; 7 bases line up with TRBD2. CDR3 loop: CASMGGGYRETQYF. DNA of the CDR3: TGCGCCAGCATGGGGGGGGGATATCGAGAGACCCAGTACTTC.